This is a list of T cell receptor beta chains from one sample in a study of tumor-infiltrating lymphocytes in localized non-small cell lung cancer. Clones were sequenced by immunoSEQ multiplex PCR, and TCRdb holds only the in-frame ones, with some missing. The profile covers about 25,000 clones, with around 70% appearing a single time and about 15% taken by the ten largest. The sequenced sample consisted of lung tumor tissue. The receptor source for this set is a human donor with non-small cell lung cancer. Both conserved end residues are part of each CDR3. Part of the rows lack a size; the others show once, few, many or a class for expanded clones.

j_call clone_size v_call cdr3_aa
TRBJ2-7 . TRBV7-2 CASSLQFSTALGGEQYF
TRBJ1-2 . TRBV14 CASSQQGSLGGYTF
TRBJ1-3 . TRBV5-4 CASSLAGSGNTIYF
TRBJ2-5 once TRBV6-1 CASRLLAGAGETQYF
TRBJ2-5 few TRBV5-1 CASSLASWETQYF
TRBJ2-7 . TRBV2 CASSEEGRGIHEQYF
TRBJ2-7 . TRBV6-5 CASSYSRLAGSGEQYF
TRBJ2-5 . TRBV5-1 CASSLVALNQETQYF
TRBJ2-1 . TRBV18 CASSVDGQGAGFDEQFF
TRBJ2-2 few TRBV6-1 CASSEAGGVRELFF
TRBJ1-1 . TRBV5-4 CASSLAGGQSGETEAFF
TRBJ2-5 . TRBV23-1 CASSQPRDHQETQYF
TRBJ2-2 . TRBV11-3 CASSPRRGSAGELFF
TRBJ2-1 . TRBV4-2 CASSQPKGQQGEQFF
TRBJ1-3 . TRBV20-1 CSASEGSHRSF
TRBJ2-7 . TRBV5-6 CASSSFSYEQYF
TRBJ2-7 . TRBV7-2 CASSFYTSGRVEQYF
TRBJ2-7 . TRBV7-2 CASSQGTSGRGREQYF
TRBJ2-1 medium-sized TRBV19 CASSMTYDEQFF
TRBJ2-7 once TRBV11-2 CASSPLTSGTYNLYEQYF
TRBJ1-1 . TRBV10-2 CASSGLTGRRTEAFF
TRBJ2-1 few TRBV7-7 CASRGYNEQFF
TRBJ2-5 few TRBV11-1 CASSPSQQETQYF
. . TRBV7-6 CASSFRDRGLNEQYF
TRBJ2-7 . TRBV28 CASSPYGTGGYEQYF
TRBJ2-4 . TRBV28 CAASTGWGKNIQYF
TRBJ2-7 . TRBV7-3 CASSLEEAGTSYEQYF
TRBJ1-4 . TRBV5-1 CASSSLTGGNEKLFF
TRBJ2-1 once TRBV7-2 CASSSLLLAGGPHEQFF
TRBJ1-1 . TRBV19 CASSASGTGGAAEAFF
TRBJ2-1 . TRBV20-1 CSATSLDEQFF
TRBJ2-7 . TRBV5-4 CASSLSLTYEQYF
TRBJ2-5 . TRBV15 CATSRDATSGLETQYF
TRBJ1-2 . TRBV4-3 CASSREGDYGYTF
TRBJ2-2 . TRBV10-2 CASSDPLYTGELFF
TRBJ1-5 many TRBV15 CATSRDRVGNQPQHF
TRBJ2-1 . TRBV5-1 CASSLGAGGNNEQFF
TRBJ1-1 few TRBV29-1 CSVYRTTRLNTEAFF
TRBJ2-5 . TRBV25-1 CASSEPLGQQETQYF
TRBJ1-5 . TRBV9 CASSAQTGTGGPNQPQHF
TRBJ1-2 few TRBV2 CASSVRQGGSGYTF
TRBJ2-1 . TRBV29-1 CSVENLSEQFF
TRBJ2-7 . TRBV7-2 CASSSGTSGNYEQYF
TRBJ2-5 . TRBV28 CASSLAWEGQETQYF
TRBJ2-4 . TRBV18 CASSPPASGPPYF
TRBJ2-2 . TRBV19 CASTPPSGRVTGELFF